The entry that follows covers one T cell receptor (beta chain) sequence. What it recognizes is unknown. The data originate from a study of T cell responses to AZD1222 COVID-19 vaccine. Study at large: Pooling covered second doses at about 4 or about 12 weeks. Whole-study findings and limits: Nearly half of spike-specific TCRs reportedly target variant regions that are unmutated in the B.1.351 and B.1.1.7 variants.

V was cut by 2 bases and J by 2 bases, with 7 bases left in between. Looked up from germline, CDR1 is MNHEY and CDR2 is SMNVEV (reference sequence). CDR3 size: 14 residues. Repertoires were generated with immunoSEQ multiplex PCR, while TCRdb's copy carries only in-frame clones and drops some. Of more than 140,000 clones listed, about 93% are singletons. This TCR derives from an adult in good health. The sample consisted of peripheral blood, taken on day 0 of AZD1222 vaccination. The chain combines TRBV27 with TRBJ1-5; no definite D call. The CDR3 spells CASSLNTGNQPQHF. The CDR3 DNA sequence: TGTGCCAGCAGTTTAAACACGGGCAATCAGCCCCAGCATTTT.